What follows are 27 T cell receptor beta chains derived from one specimen sequenced in a study of shared clonotypes between healthy human individuals. The assay was immunoSEQ multiplex PCR, and TCRdb's table has in-frame clones only and misses some. Among a few million clones listed, approximately 92% were seen once. The source material was naive CD4+ T cells sorted from blood. Sample subset: CD45RA+ positively selected. These receptors were collected from a man younger than 35 in good health.

The V gene is TRBV10-3, the J gene TRBJ2-2, with D unresolved. The CDR3 has 13 residues. Germline V lookup: CDR1 ENHRY, CDR2 SYGVKD. Trimming took off 0 bases at V and 6 bases at J, with 5 bases between the two ends. The CDR3 loop is CAISESRSGELFF. The CDR3 nucleotides read TGTGCCATCAGTGAGTCGAGGTCCGGGGAGCTGTTTTTT.

Regarding this clone: The identical CDR3 is also encoded by other nucleotide sequences in the sample. CDR3 loop: CASRGTGTDTQYF. The CDR3 DNA is TGCGCCAGCAGGGGGACTGGCACAGATACGCAGTATTTT. The V gene is TRBV5-1, the J gene TRBJ2-3, with D tentatively TRBD2 (6 bases). With 5 bases removed from V and 1 base from J, the gap between germline ends came to 8 bases. This CDR3 is 13 amino acids long. Germline CDR1 SGHRS, CDR2 YFSETQ.

The V call is TRBV11-3, the J call TRBJ2-3; D unresolved. The length of the CDR3 is 14 residues. Germline CDR1 is SGHNT and CDR2 is YENEEA. Between the trimmed V and J ends, which lost 3 bases and 2 bases, there was a span of 9 bases. The CDR3 coding sequence is TGTGCCAGCAGCTTGGCCTCGGTCACAGATACGCAGTATTTT. Translating it yields CASSLASVTDTQYF.

The rearrangement uses TRBV18 and TRBJ2-3, with 8 bases that match TRBD2. The CDR3 is 15 residues long. The junction had 10 bases not matched to a gene; V was cut back by 5 bases and J by 6 bases. From germline, CDR1 is KGHSH and CDR2 LQKENI. The CDR3, as DNA: TGTGCCAGCTCAATTGCCGGGAGGGCGACGGATACGCAGTATTTT. This encodes CASSIAGRATDTQYF.

J is TRBJ1-1 and V is TRBV15; maybe TRBD1 (6 bases). This CDR3 is built from 14 residues. Looked up from germline, CDR1 is LNHNV and CDR2 is YYDKDF (reference sequence). With 4 bases removed from V and 3 bases from J, the gap between germline ends came to 12 bases. The CDR3 region has the DNA TGTGCCACCAGCACCACAGGGAGGTACACTGAAGCTTTCTTT. This gives the protein CATSTTGRYTEAFF.

V and J are TRBV7-2 and TRBJ2-5, with D uncertain. Near its end, the DNA agrees better with TRBJ2-7, so the J call may be wrong. Per the germline V gene, CDR1 is SGHTA and CDR2 is FQGNSA. CDR3 length: 11 amino acids. The CDR3 protein is CASSRTYEQYF. The CDR3 DNA sequence: TGTGCCAGCAGCCGTACCTACGAGCAGTACTTC.

V usage is TRBV7-8 and J usage is TRBJ2-1; possible D gene TRBD2, 5 bases. V lost 0 bases to trimming and J lost 10 bases, with 13 bases between them. This CDR3 contains 14 residues. Germline CDR1 is SGHVS and CDR2 is FQNEAQ. The CDR3 reads CASSLAHFPGEQFF. CDR3 sequence (DNA): TGTGCCAGCAGCTTAGCTCATTTCCCGGGGGAGCAGTTCTTC. Looking up the rest from reference TRBV7-8 and TRBJ2-1 gives the full variable domain: GAGVSQSPRYKVAKRGQDVALRCDPISGHVSLFWYQQALGQGPEFLTYFQNEAQLDKSGLPSDRFFAERPEGSVSTLKIQRTQQEDSAVYLCASSLAHFPGEQFFGPGTRLTVL.

V usage is TRBV19 and J usage is TRBJ2-3; 7 bases fit TRBD2. Germline V gives CDR1 LNHDA, CDR2 SQIVND (reference sequence). The CDR3 spans 12 residues. J lost 11 bases, V lost 3 bases, and 5 bases had no gene match. The CDR3 loop is CASSIPSGEQYF. The CDR3 DNA follows: TGTGCCAGTAGTATTCCAAGCGGGGAGCAGTATTTT. Full variable domain (rest looked up from reference TRBV19 and TRBJ2-3): DGGITQSPKYLFRKEGQNVTLSCEQNLNHDAMYWYRQDPGQGLRLIYYSQIVNDFQKGDIAEGYSVSREKKESFPLTVTSAQKNPTAFYLCASSIPSGEQYFGPGTRLTVL.

This rearrangement joins TRBV2 to TRBJ1-4; unclear D gene. The CDR3 length is 14 residues. V was clipped by 5 bases and J by 6 bases, with 13 bases between them. Germline values: CDR1 SNHLY, CDR2 FYNNEI. DNA of the CDR3: TGTGCCAGCAGTTCAAGAGGTTGGGATGAAAAACTGTTTTTT. It codes for CASSSRGWDEKLFF.

The rearrangement uses TRBV11-2 and TRBJ2-3; 8 positions match TRBD2. CDR1 SGHAT and CDR2 FQNNGV come from the germline V gene. The V segment lost 2 bases and the J segment 2 bases; nucleotides outside the gene matches: 3. The CDR3 contains 15 residues. The CDR3 bases are TGTGCCAGCAGCTTAACGGGAGGGCCCACAGATACGCAGTATTTT. Its translation is CASSLTGGPTDTQYF.

J is TRBJ2-7 and V is TRBV18, with TRBD1 as a possible D gene (6 bases). From germline, CDR1 is KGHSH and CDR2 LQKENI. V lost 2 bases and J 2 bases, leaving 16 bases between the germline ends. The CDR3 length is 16 residues. CDR3 sequence: CASSPIRDTGPYEQYF. CDR3 DNA sequence: TGTGCCAGCTCACCAATTAGGGACACGGGACCCTACGAGCAGTACTTC.

V is TRBV7-2 and J is TRBJ1-2; D is unclear. Per the germline V gene, CDR1 is SGHTA and CDR2 is FQGNSA. V was shortened by 4 bases and J by 6 bases, with 9 bases between the two germline ends. The CDR3 sequence is 12 residues long. This CDR3 is CASSSTTNGYTF. The CDR3 DNA sequence: TGTGCCAGCAGCTCTACGACGAATGGCTACACCTTC.

Worth noting for this clone: The same CDR3 arises from other DNA sequences in this sample as well. V gene TRBV5-1 combines with J gene TRBJ2-4; tentative D call: TRBD1 (6 bases). The germline gives CDR1 SGHRS, CDR2 YFSETQ. V was trimmed by 2 bases and J by 2 bases, leaving 11 bases between them. CDR3 length equals 15 residues. In DNA, the CDR3 is TGCGCCAGCAGCTTAGAACAGGGTTCCAAAAACATTCAGTACTTC. Its translation: CASSLEQGSKNIQYF.

This chain connects TRBV6-6 to TRBJ1-1; D remains unclear. The CDR3 covers 11 residues. The V end lost 6 bases, the J end lost 8 bases, and 10 bases lay between the germline ends. Per the germline V gene, CDR1 is MNHNY and CDR2 is SVGAGI (reference sequence). As DNA, the CDR3 is TGTGCCAGCAGCCCCTCCAAAGAAGCTTTCTTT. This codes for CASSPSKEAFF.

This clone was detected only once. The J gene is TRBJ2-5, the V gene TRBV9; 13 bases are shared with TRBD2. CDR3 size: 16 residues. Germline loops: CDR1 SGDLS, CDR2 YYNGEE. The trim removed 4 bases at V and 2 bases at J, leaving 5 bases unmatched. This CDR3 is CASSSGLAGVQETQYF. The DNA for the CDR3 is TGTGCCAGCAGCTCAGGACTAGCGGGGGTACAAGAGACCCAGTACTTC.

The genes are TRBV7-2 and TRBJ2-7; perhaps TRBD2 as D (5 bases). Deletions cut 2 bases from V and 1 base from J, with 12 bases between. The CDR3 covers 15 residues. CDR1 is SGHTA and CDR2 is FQGNSA in the germline V gene. The CDR3 DNA follows: TGTGCCAGCAGCTTAAGGTTTGAGGGTTCCTACGAGCAGTACTTC. It translates to CASSLRFEGSYEQYF.

This chain connects TRBV10-1 to TRBJ2-3; 9 bases fit TRBD2. The CDR3 is 17 residues long. Germline CDR1 and CDR2: WNHNN and SYGVQD (reference sequence). Trimming took 3 bases from V and 5 from J; bases not matched to a gene: 12. The CDR3 loop reads CASSDFSGGSPRDTQYF. The CDR3 DNA reads TGCGCCAGCAGTGATTTTAGCGGGGGCTCCCCGAGAGATACGCAGTATTTT.

This sequence joins TRBV6-5 and TRBJ2-1, with D possibly being TRBD2 (6 bases). The V end was cut by 8 bases, the J end by 3 bases, with 17 bases between. Germline assignment: CDR1 MNHEY and CDR2 SVGAGI. The CDR3 covers 15 residues. The CDR3 is CASSHLGGSYNEQFF. DNA of the CDR3: TGTGCCAGCTCCCATCTCGGAGGGAGCTACAATGAGCAGTTCTTC.

The chain uses TRBV6-5 and TRBJ2-5; D assignment may be TRBD1 or TRBD2 (6 bases each). V was clipped by 6 bases and J by 2 bases, with 13 bases between them. This CDR3 has 14 residues. Germline V gene lookup returns CDR1 MNHEY and CDR2 SVGAGI. CDR3 coding DNA: TGTGCCAGCAGCAGGGGACTCGGTCAAGAGACCCAGTACTTC. Translation gives CASSRGLGQETQYF.

The chain recombines TRBV29-1 with TRBJ2-5; 7 bases map to TRBD2. The CDR3 covers 12 residues. Germline CDR1 reads SQVTM; CDR2 reads ANQGSEA. Trimming removed 7 bases from V and 11 bases from J; junction bases left unmatched: 13. The CDR3 spells CSETRGLLEQYF. In DNA, the CDR3 is TGCAGCGAGACCCGGGGACTATTGGAGCAGTACTTC.

CDR3 region: CASSWGHSSGNTIYF. Written as DNA, the CDR3 is TGTGCCAGCAGCTGGGGGCACAGCTCTGGAAACACCATATATTTT. The chain links TRBV5-5 to TRBJ1-3, with D possibly matching TRBD1 (6 bases). The germline CDR1 and CDR2 sequences are SGHKS and YYEKEE (reference sequence). Trimming stripped 3 bases from V and 0 bases from J, with 10 bases between. CDR3 size: 15 residues.

The V and J genes are TRBV7-2 and TRBJ1-5; 8 bases are a match to TRBD1. In germline, CDR1 is SGHTA, CDR2 FQGNSA. V shed 5 bases and J 7 bases; nucleotides not matched to a gene: 7. This CDR3 contains 14 residues. The CDR3 DNA reads TGTGCCAGCAGCGACAGGGGCGGTTGGCAGCCCCAGCATTTT. It codes for CASSDRGGWQPQHF.

Details on this clone: The junction departs from the called germline gene at one end, perhaps through a read error. Other DNA sequences in the sample encode the same CDR3. The chain has TRBV28 and TRBJ2-7, with 9 bases matching TRBD1. The V gene's germline CDR1 is MDHEN and CDR2 SYDVKM. The CDR3 is 15 residues long. CDR3 DNA sequence: TGTGCCAGCAGCCTCACCGGGACAGGGACCTACGAGCAGTACTTT. This sequence encodes CASSLTGTGTYEQYF. Full variable domain (remainder filled in from reference TRBV28 and TRBJ2-7): DVKVTQSSRYLVKRTGEKVFLECVQDMDHENMFWYRQDPGLGLRLIYFSYDVKMKEKGDIPEGYSVSREKKERFSLILESASTNQTSMYLCASSLTGTGTYEQYFGPGTRLTVT.

The CDR3 bases are TGTGCCAGCAGTTCAGATGGACCTACTGGGTACTTC. Protein product: CASSSDGPTGYF. The gene calls are TRBV28 and TRBJ2-7; no reliable D call. The V gene's germline CDR1 is MDHEN and CDR2 SYDVKM. The CDR3 is made up of 12 amino acids. The V end lost 4 bases, the J end lost 12 bases, and 16 bases lay between the germline ends. The whole variable domain, filled in from reference TRBV28 and TRBJ2-7, reads DVKVTQSSRYLVKRTGEKVFLECVQDMDHENMFWYRQDPGLGLRLIYFSYDVKMKEKGDIPEGYSVSREKKERFSLILESASTNQTSMYLCASSSDGPTGYFGPGTRLTVT.

V usage is TRBV10-1 and J usage is TRBJ2-3; 12 positions agree with TRBD2. V shed 6 bases, J shed 6 bases, and the junction held 7 bases outside the gene matches. The CDR3 has 15 residues. Germline V CDR1 and CDR2: WNHNN, SYGVQD (reference sequence). The CDR3 DNA follows: TGCGCCAGCAGCCCTAGCGGGAGGGCCTACGATACGCAGTATTTT. Its translation is CASSPSGRAYDTQYF.

In the case of this clone: Sequence at one end of the junction differs from germline and may be a read error. This sequence joins TRBV6-5 and TRBJ2-7; either TRBD1 or TRBD2 may supply D (5 bases each). This CDR3 comprises 11 residues. Germline V CDR1 and CDR2: MNHEY, SVGAGI. DNA for the CDR3: TGTGCCAGCAGTTACCTCGGGACGGTGCACTTC. Protein product: CASSYLGTVHF.

The chain joins TRBV30 to TRBJ2-4; 9 bases map to TRBD1. V trimming: 5 bases; J trimming: 3 bases; junction bases outside the gene matches: 8. Germline CDR1 reads GTSNPN; CDR2 reads SVGIG (reference sequence). The CDR3 runs 15 residues. CDR3 bases: TGTGCCTGGTCTGGGACAGGGTTGGGCAAAAACATTCAGTACTTC. Translating gives CAWSGTGLGKNIQYF.